The 31 T cell receptor beta chains below come from one sample, sequenced in a study of CD8 T cells in Susac syndrome. A quantity of about 0.5 to 1 ug RNA underwent reverse transcription using random hexamers. MiXCR, run by TCRdb on the immunoSEQ multiplex PCR reads, gives a single entry per CDR3 protein. Among under 300,000 distinct CDR3 sequences, almost 97% were seen once, and the ten largest hold approximately 0.094%. Sequenced material: CD4+ T cells from PBMCs. Receptors were obtained from a human donor with Susac syndrome.

The rearrangement joins TRBV4-1 to TRBJ2-3; D is uncertain. V dropped 4 bases and J dropped 5 bases, with 7 bases sitting between them. The CDR3 has 12 residues. CDR1 and CDR2 from the germline V gene are MGHRA and YSYEKL. The CDR3 region has the DNA TGCGCCAGCAGCCCGTCGCTAGATACGCAGTATTTT. It is translated as CASSPSLDTQYF.

The chain employs TRBV29-1 and TRBJ1-5; tentative D call: TRBD1 (6 bases). Germline V gene sequence: CDR1 SQVTM, CDR2 ANQGSEA. V lost 4 bases, J lost 2 bases, and 6 bases lay in between. This CDR3 comprises 12 residues. CDR3 coding DNA: TGCAGCGTTGGACAGGGCAATCAGCCCCAGCATTTT. This sequence encodes CSVGQGNQPQHF. The variable domain in full, completed from reference TRBV29-1 and TRBJ1-5, reads SAVISQKPSRDICQRGTSLTIQCQVDSQVTMMFWYRQQPGQSLTLIATANQGSEATYESGFVIDKFPISRPNLTFSTLTVSNMSPEDSSIYLCSVGQGNQPQHFGDGTRLSIL.

The V gene is TRBV20-1, the J gene TRBJ2-5; the D is unclear. The CDR3 has 10 amino acids. Trimming shortened V by 3 bases and J by 4 bases, and 3 bases separated the two germline ends. Germline V lookup: CDR1 DFQATT, CDR2 SNEGSKA (reference sequence). The CDR3 bases are TGCAGTGCTAGCATAGAGACCCAGTACTTC. Its translation: CSASIETQYF.

The V and J genes are TRBV14 and TRBJ2-3, with D possibly matching TRBD2 (6 bases). V was clipped by 1 base and J by 6 bases, with 11 bases between them. Germline loops: CDR1 SGHDN, CDR2 FVKESK. The CDR3 has 14 amino acids. Written as DNA, the CDR3 is TGTGCCAGCAGCCAAGTAGGAGGGGCCGATACGCAGTATTTT. This gives the protein CASSQVGGADTQYF.

The chain carries TRBV11-1 and TRBJ2-7; 11 nucleotides align to TRBD2. Germline CDR1 reads SGHAT; CDR2 reads FQDESV (reference sequence). The CDR3 contains 16 residues. Trimming at V came to 1 base and at J to 4 bases, leaving 6 bases not matched to a gene. In nucleotides, the CDR3 is TGTGCCAGCAGCTTAGACAGGGGACTAGCGGCTTACGAGCAGTACTTC. Translating gives CASSLDRGLAAYEQYF.

The rearrangement joins TRBV7-9 to TRBJ2-2, with 11 bases that match TRBD1. With V trimmed by 3 bases and J by 7 bases, 7 bases remained unmatched. Per the germline V gene, CDR1 is SEHNR and CDR2 is FQNEAQ (reference sequence). This CDR3 has 16 amino acids. In DNA form, the CDR3 reads TGTGCCAGCAGCTTCGGACAGGGGGCGACAAGCGGGGAGCTGTTTTTT. Translation gives CASSFGQGATSGELFF.

This clonotype was detected once. The chain recombines TRBV29-1 with TRBJ2-1; weak D call: TRBD2 (6 bases). V lost 3 bases to trimming and J lost 7 bases, with 10 bases between them. Germline CDR1 reads SQVTM; CDR2 reads ANQGSEA. The CDR3 sequence is 12 residues long. CDR3 sequence (DNA): TGCAGCGTTGATTTTGGAGGGAATGAGCAGTTCTTC. Translation gives CSVDFGGNEQFF.

This clonotype appeared a single time. The chain couples TRBV4-1 to TRBJ2-7; TRBD2 matches 8 bases. CDR3 length: 16 residues. Germline lookup yields CDR1 MGHRA and CDR2 YSYEKL. With V trimmed by 2 bases and J by 0 bases, 6 bases remained unmatched. CDR3 DNA: TGCGCCAGCAGCCAAATTACTAGCGGCTCCTCCTACGAGCAGTACTTC. As protein: CASSQITSGSSYEQYF.

The rearrangement links TRBV29-1 to TRBJ2-7; TRBD1 or TRBD2 may be the D gene (6 bases each). CDR1 is SQVTM, CDR2 ANQGSEA, per germline. The CDR3 has 12 amino acids. V was cut by 7 bases and J by 2 bases, with 12 bases left in between. The CDR3 DNA reads as TGCAGCGGCGGGGACACCGCCTACGAGCAGTACTTC. Encoded protein: CSGGDTAYEQYF.

CDR3 nucleotides: TGTGCTTGGGACACAACAGTCACAGATACGCAGTATTTT. Its translation: CAWDTTVTDTQYF. This chain connects TRBV30 to TRBJ2-3, with a weak D call TRBD1 (6 bases). The CDR3 has 13 amino acids. In germline, CDR1 is GTSNPN, CDR2 SVGIG (reference sequence).

The chain links TRBV29-1 to TRBJ2-7; TRBD2 agrees at 12 bases. The CDR3 totals 14 residues. Per germline, CDR1 SQVTM and CDR2 ANQGSEA. V lost 5 bases to trimming and J lost 6 bases; unmatched junction nucleotides: 8. The CDR3 DNA sequence: TGCAGCGTTTTAGGACTAGCGGGGAGGATCGAGCAGTACTTC. Translation gives CSVLGLAGRIEQYF.

V gene TRBV29-1 combines with J gene TRBJ1-1; D unclear. The germline V and J ends were trimmed by 4 bases and 0 bases, with 9 bases remaining between them. The CDR3 extends over 13 amino acids. Germline assignment: CDR1 SQVTM and CDR2 ANQGSEA. The CDR3 bases are TGCAGCGTTGTAAGGAAAATGAACACTGAAGCTTTCTTT. Amino acids: CSVVRKMNTEAFF.

CDR3 bases: TGCAGCGTGGGACATCGACAGGTTAGCACAGATACGCAGTATTTT. Its protein is CSVGHRQVSTDTQYF. The chain joins TRBV29-1 to TRBJ2-3, with a weak D call TRBD1 (6 bases). Trimming shortened V by 6 bases and J by 0 bases, and 16 bases separated the two germline ends. Germline V gene data show CDR1 as SQVTM and CDR2 as ANQGSEA. This CDR3 has 15 amino acids.

This chain uses TRBV4-1 with TRBJ1-1; D not resolved. V shed 1 base and J shed 2 bases, with 8 bases lying between them. The CDR3 has 14 amino acids. Germline CDR1 MGHRA, CDR2 YSYEKL. CDR3 DNA sequence: TGCGCCAGCAGCCAAGTCCCTGGAAACACTGAAGCTTTCTTT. It translates to CASSQVPGNTEAFF.

The chain recombines TRBV6-2 or TRBV6-3 with TRBJ2-7; D tentatively reads TRBD1 or TRBD2 (5 bases each). Germline V gives CDR1 MNHEY, CDR2 SVGEGT. V lost 0 bases and J lost 6, with 12 bases in between. CDR3 length: 14 amino acids. In nucleotides, the CDR3 is TGTGCCAGCAGTTACTCGAGGGGTTTGGGCGAGCAGTACTTC. This translates into CASSYSRGLGEQYF.

The chain is built from TRBV18 and TRBJ2-7; the match to TRBD1 covers 10 bases. Unmatched junction bases numbered 3, after V lost 3 bases and J lost 1 base. Germline CDR1 reads KGHSH; CDR2 reads LQKENI. This CDR3 spans 15 amino acids. The CDR3 DNA reads as TGTGCCAGCTCACCCGGGGACAGGGGATCCTACGAGCAGTACTTC. Protein product: CASSPGDRGSYEQYF.

The gene calls are TRBV29-1 and TRBJ1-2; possible D gene TRBD1, 5 bases. The V gene's germline CDR1 is SQVTM and CDR2 ANQGSEA. Between the trimmed V and J ends, which lost 7 bases and 3 bases, there was a span of 15 bases. The CDR3 is 13 amino acids. This CDR3 reads CSGRDLGDYGYTF. DNA of the CDR3: TGCAGCGGACGGGACCTGGGGGACTATGGCTACACCTTC.

In regard to this clonotype: One junction end does not reproduce the germline sequence, and a read error may be involved. The rearrangement links TRBV30 to TRBJ2-1; 8 nucleotides agree with TRBD1. The CDR3 sequence is 11 residues long. Looked up from germline, CDR1 is GTSNPN and CDR2 is SVGIG (reference sequence). The CDR3 DNA follows: TGCCAGGGGGCGGCTTTGGGAGGGCAGTTCTTC. Protein product: CQGAALGGQFF.

The CDR3 DNA reads TGTGCCAGCCCCGAGGAGGGGTTGGGCAATCAGCCCCAGCATTTT. It translates to CASPEEGLGNQPQHF. J is TRBJ1-5 and V is TRBV6-4; weak D call: TRBD1 (5 bases). Trimming pared 8 bases from V and 2 bases from J, leaving 16 bases between. Germline values: CDR1 MRHNA, CDR2 SNTAGT. The CDR3 is made up of 15 amino acids.

V gene TRBV27 combines with J gene TRBJ2-7, with unresolved D. Per germline, CDR1 MNHEY and CDR2 SMNVEV (reference sequence). There are 13 residues in the CDR3. Trimming cost V 3 bases and J 0 bases, with 6 bases left between them. CDR3 bases: TGTGCCAGCAGTTTTGCCCGCTCCTACGAGCAGTACTTC. Encoded protein: CASSFARSYEQYF.

The chain combines TRBV7-2 with TRBJ2-2; 12 bases map to TRBD2. This CDR3 is 16 amino acids long. The junction had 11 bases not matched to a gene; V was cut back by 6 bases and J by 9 bases. Germline values: CDR1 SGHTA, CDR2 FQGNSA. The CDR3 bases are TGTGCCAGCAGAAACGCGGCTAGCGGGAGGGTACGGGAGCTGTTTTTT. Its protein product is CASRNAASGRVRELFF.

V is TRBV5-1 and J is TRBJ2-5; D perhaps matches TRBD2 (6 bases). V dropped 0 bases and J dropped 0 bases, with 9 bases sitting between them. Germline V gene sequence: CDR1 SGHRS, CDR2 YFSETQ. The CDR3 extends over 15 amino acids. This chain's CDR3 is CASSLAGGHQETQYF. For the CDR3, the DNA is TGCGCCAGCAGCTTGGCCGGGGGTCACCAAGAGACCCAGTACTTC.

The chain has TRBV25-1 and TRBJ2-3, with D possibly matching TRBD2 (6 bases). The V gene's germline CDR1 is MGHDK and CDR2 SYGVNS. V gave up 4 bases and J gave up 6 bases, with 11 bases separating them. The CDR3 runs 13 residues. Written as DNA, the CDR3 is TGTGCCAGCAGTGTACCGGGACTTGATACGCAGTATTTT. Residues: CASSVPGLDTQYF.

V and J are TRBV29-1 and TRBJ2-1; 12 bases are a match to TRBD2. V was clipped by 7 bases and J by 10 bases; unmatched bases: 11. Germline CDR1 is SQVTM and CDR2 is ANQGSEA. CDR3 length: 14 residues. The DNA of the CDR3 is TGCAGCGGCCGGGGCCTAGCGGGAGGGAGGGAGCAGTTCTTC. Protein sequence: CSGRGLAGGREQFF.

This chain links TRBV7-2 with TRBJ2-7, with D unclear. Germline V CDR1 and CDR2: SGHTA, FQGNSA. Between the trimmed V and J ends, which lost 5 bases and 0 bases, there was a span of 17 bases. The CDR3 has 16 amino acids. CDR3 in amino acids: CASSPRARPSSYEQYF. The DNA of the CDR3 is TGTGCCAGCAGCCCAAGAGCTAGGCCAAGCTCCTACGAGCAGTACTTC.

This sequence joins TRBV15 and TRBJ1-4, with no clear D. The ends were cut back, 0 bases at V and 2 bases at J, with 16 bases in the middle. Germline CDR1 reads LNHNV; CDR2 reads YYDKDF (reference sequence). This CDR3 contains 18 residues. In DNA, the CDR3 is TGTGCCACCAGCAGAGATCGTCCCCCTAGGAGGACTAATGAAAAACTGTTTTTT. It codes for CATSRDRPPRRTNEKLFF.

CDR3 nucleotides: TGCAGTGCTAGGCGCCGCGGGAGCACAGATACGCAGTATTTT. This translates into CSARRRGSTDTQYF. The chain joins TRBV20-1 to TRBJ2-3; TRBD2 might be the D (5 bases). There are 14 residues in the CDR3. Trimming left V 3 bases short and J 0 bases short, with 10 bases between. Germline assignment: CDR1 DFQATT and CDR2 SNEGSKA (reference sequence).

Only one count was recorded for this clonotype. The chain employs TRBV15 and TRBJ2-1, with TRBD2 as a possible D gene (5 bases). The V and J ends lost 3 bases and 3 bases respectively, with 9 bases between them. Germline assignment: CDR1 LNHNV and CDR2 YYDKDF (reference sequence). The CDR3 runs 14 residues. CDR3 sequence reads: CATSRGGGYNEQFF. The CDR3 bases are TGTGCCACCAGCAGGGGCGGAGGCTACAATGAGCAGTTCTTC.

The chain recombines TRBV18 with TRBJ2-7, with TRBD2 matching over 8 bases. Germline trimming cut 6 bases from V and 5 bases from J; bases unmatched to any gene: 12. The CDR3 length is 15 residues. Germline assignment: CDR1 KGHSH and CDR2 LQKENI. This CDR3 is CASSLFEGLDHEQYF. The CDR3 DNA reads as TGTGCCAGCTCCCTATTTGAGGGACTAGATCACGAGCAGTACTTC.

The genes are TRBV15 and TRBJ1-3; TRBD1 is a possible D gene (6 bases). Germline assignment: CDR1 LNHNV and CDR2 YYDKDF (reference sequence). V was clipped by 3 bases and J by 0 bases, with 15 bases between them. The CDR3 spans 17 residues. CDR3 sequence reads: CATSSNREGSSGNTIYF. In nucleotides, the CDR3 is TGTGCCACCAGCAGTAACAGGGAAGGGTCCTCTGGAAACACCATATATTTT.

This sequence joins TRBV7-9 and TRBJ1-2; D uncertain. Germline-derived CDR1 and CDR2 are SEHNR and FQNEAQ (reference sequence). The CDR3 runs to 12 residues. Trimming removed 1 base at V and 7 bases at J, with 7 bases between. In DNA, the CDR3 is TGTGCCAGCAGCTTAGGCCAGACTGGCTACACCTTC. It codes for CASSLGQTGYTF.